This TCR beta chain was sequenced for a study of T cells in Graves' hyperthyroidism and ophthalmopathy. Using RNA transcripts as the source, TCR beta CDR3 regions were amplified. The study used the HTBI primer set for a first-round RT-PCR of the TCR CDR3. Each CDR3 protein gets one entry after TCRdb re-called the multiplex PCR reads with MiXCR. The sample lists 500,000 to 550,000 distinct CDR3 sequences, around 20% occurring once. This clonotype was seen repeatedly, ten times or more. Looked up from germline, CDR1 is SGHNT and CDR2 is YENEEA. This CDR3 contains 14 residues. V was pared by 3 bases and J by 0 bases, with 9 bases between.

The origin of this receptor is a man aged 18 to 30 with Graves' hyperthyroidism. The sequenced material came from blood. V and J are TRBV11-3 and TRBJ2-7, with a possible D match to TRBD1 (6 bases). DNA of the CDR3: TGTGCCAGCAGCTTCCGGGACATCTCCTACGAGCAGTACTTC. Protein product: CASSFRDISYEQYF.